One sample yielded the 23 T cell receptor beta chains listed below, sequenced in a study of blood T cells in healthy people across ages. Next came a second PCR, run for about 6 to 11 cycles, which used a sample-barcoded 5' primer along with a J-beta primer mix. TCRdb called the 5' RACE reads again in MiXCR, with one record for every CDR3 protein. The sample shows about 1.5 million distinct CDR3 sequences, about 45% of them seen only once. Sequencing input: blood. The source of these receptors is a woman between 18 and 30 years old in good health.

The chain carries TRBV20-1 and TRBJ1-6; weak D call: TRBD1 (5 bases). Trimming left V 2 bases short and J 0 bases short, with 5 bases between. CDR1 is DFQATT and CDR2 is SNEGSKA in the germline V gene (reference sequence). This CDR3 spans 14 amino acids. The CDR3: CSARQGSYNSPLHF. Written as DNA, the CDR3 is TGCAGTGCTAGACAGGGCTCCTATAATTCACCCCTCCACTTT.

Remarks on this clonotype: Possible read error: a much larger clone is one base away. The CDR3 DNA is TGTGCCAGCAGCTTGACTAGCGGAAGGCACCAAGAGACCCAGTACTTC. Amino acids: CASSLTSGRHQETQYF. The chain uses TRBV7-2 and TRBJ2-5; 9 nucleotides match TRBD2. In germline, CDR1 is SGHTA, CDR2 FQGNSA. The CDR3 loop spans 16 amino acids. J lost 0 bases, V lost 3 bases, and 5 bases had no gene match.

The V call is TRBV7-9, the J call TRBJ2-5; the match to TRBD1 covers 8 bases. The J call may be mistaken, given a closer DNA end match to TRBJ2-7. Germline CDR1 reads SEHNR; CDR2 reads FQNEAQ (reference sequence). The CDR3 is 16 amino acids. The CDR3 sequence is CASSPRQGPHPYEQYF. The CDR3 region has the DNA TGTGCCAGCAGCCCCCGACAGGGGCCACATCCCTACGAGCAGTACTTC.

This clonotype has a handful of counts. V and J are TRBV7-9 and TRBJ2-7, with D unresolved. Germline V gene data show CDR1 as SEHNR and CDR2 as FQNEAQ (reference sequence). The CDR3 has 11 amino acids. The ends were cut back, 7 bases at V and 6 bases at J, with 10 bases in the middle. The CDR3 region is CASTDSLEQYF. The CDR3 coding sequence is TGTGCCAGCACCGACTCCCTCGAGCAGTACTTC.

The chain is built from TRBV10-3 and TRBJ2-1; 7 nucleotides agree with TRBD1. The junction had 9 bases not matched to a gene; V was cut back by 4 bases and J by 9 bases. Germline V gene data show CDR1 as ENHRY and CDR2 as SYGVKD. The CDR3 contains 14 residues. The DNA of the CDR3 is TGTGCCATCAGTGGACAGGGTTTTGAGGGTGAGCAGTTCTTC. Amino acid sequence: CAISGQGFEGEQFF.

This clonotype was counted only a few times. The chain is built from TRBV28 and TRBJ2-5, with D perhaps given as TRBD1 or TRBD2 (6 bases each). Between the trimmed V and J ends, which lost 5 bases and 12 bases, there was a span of 19 bases. The CDR3 is 13 amino acids. CDR1 is MDHEN, CDR2 SYDVKM, per germline. The CDR3, as DNA: TGTGCCAGCAGTACAAGCCGGGGGCGGAGGAAGTACTTC. It encodes CASSTSRGRRKYF.

The gene calls are TRBV4-3 and TRBJ1-5; 8 bases line up with TRBD1. Unmatched junction bases numbered 7, after V lost 3 bases and J lost 9 bases. CDR3 length equals 14 residues. Germline loops: CDR1 LGHNA, CDR2 YSLEER. For the CDR3, the DNA is TGCGCCAGCAGCCATGGGACAGGAGTAAGGCCCCAGCATTTT. It codes for CASSHGTGVRPQHF.

This chain uses TRBV20-1 with TRBJ1-5; 7 bases are shared with TRBD1. The germline V gene has CDR1 DFQATT and CDR2 SNEGSKA (reference sequence). The CDR3 runs 15 residues. Trimming cost V 5 bases and J 0 bases; bases outside gene matches: 7. CDR3 in DNA: TGCAGTGCTTACGGGACAGAGACTAGCAATCAGCCCCAGCATTTT. Encoded protein: CSAYGTETSNQPQHF.

The CDR3 loop reads CSASWGGYNEQFF. The CDR3 DNA reads as TGCAGTGCTAGTTGGGGGGGGTACAATGAGCAGTTCTTC. This chain connects TRBV20-1 to TRBJ2-1; 7 nucleotides agree with TRBD2. The V gene end was trimmed by 3 bases and the J gene end by 4 bases; junction bases not matched to a gene: 3. The CDR3 has 13 residues. Germline V gene data show CDR1 as DFQATT and CDR2 as SNEGSKA (reference sequence).

The rearrangement uses TRBV20-1 and TRBJ1-2, with unresolved D. CDR1 and CDR2 (germline): DFQATT, SNEGSKA (reference sequence). V was shortened by 8 bases and J by 5 bases, with 9 bases between the two germline ends. This CDR3 contains 10 residues. The CDR3 protein is CSPGQYGYTF. For the CDR3, the DNA is TGCAGTCCGGGCCAGTATGGCTACACCTTC.

The chain employs TRBV24-1 and TRBJ2-5; D is unclear. There are 11 residues in the CDR3. V lost 3 bases and J 10 bases, leaving 8 bases between the germline ends. CDR1 is KGHDR and CDR2 is SFDVKD in the germline V gene. The CDR3 region is CATSDPDIQYF. The CDR3 bases are TGTGCCACCAGTGATCCAGATATCCAGTACTTC.

This clonotype showed up just a few times. The rearrangement links TRBV27 to TRBJ2-7, with 8 bases that match TRBD1. This CDR3 comprises 14 residues. CDR1 and CDR2 from the germline V gene are MNHEY and SMNVEV (reference sequence). The V segment lost 6 bases and the J segment 3 bases; nucleotides outside the gene matches: 7. The CDR3 loop is CASSPTGVNYEQYF. For the CDR3, the DNA is TGTGCCAGCAGCCCGACAGGGGTAAACTACGAGCAGTACTTC.

The J gene is TRBJ2-5, the V gene TRBV12-3 or TRBV12-4; 14 bases align to TRBD2. V was clipped by 5 bases and J by 4 bases; unmatched bases: 9. The CDR3 length is 17 residues. The CDR3 DNA reads TGTGCCAGCAGTGGGACTAGCGGGGGCTACTTCCCAGAGACCCAGTACTTC. Translating it yields CASSGTSGGYFPETQYF.

This clonotype was seen more than once but under ten times. J is TRBJ2-5 and V is TRBV10-3; 10 nucleotides agree with TRBD1. CDR1 is ENHRY and CDR2 is SYGVKD in the germline V gene. After removal of 8 bases from V and 11 bases from J, the junction contained 11 bases not matched to a gene. The CDR3 totals 13 residues. The CDR3 spells CAISGTGEYEQYF. The CDR3 coding sequence is TGTGCCATCTCCGGGACAGGGGAATATGAGCAGTACTTC.

Many counts were recorded for this clonotype. The rearrangement joins TRBV25-1 to TRBJ2-1; D may be TRBD2 (5 bases). The CDR3 consists of 12 residues. CDR1 MGHDK and CDR2 SYGVNS come from the germline V gene. The V end lost 4 bases, the J end lost 9 bases, and 10 bases lay between the germline ends. CDR3 nucleotide sequence: TGTGCCAGCAGTGGGACTGAGGCTGAGCAGTTCTTC. Protein sequence: CASSGTEAEQFF.

V gene TRBV5-1 combines with J gene TRBJ2-5, with D perhaps matching TRBD1 (6 bases). Germline V gives CDR1 SGHRS, CDR2 YFSETQ. The length of the CDR3 is 15 residues. Trimming pared 0 bases from V and 11 bases from J, leaving 20 bases between. Here the CDR3 DNA reads TGCGCCAGCAGCTTGGACCGGGACATGGGTCAAGAGCAGTACTTC. This gives the protein CASSLDRDMGQEQYF.

There are a few counts of this clonotype. The CDR3 nucleotides are TGCGCCAGCAGCCCAAAAACCACCCCGGCAGGGCAGGAGACCCAGTACTTC. This encodes CASSPKTTPAGQETQYF. The chain carries TRBV4-1 and TRBJ2-7, with a weak D call TRBD1 (5 bases). The J call may be wrong; the DNA end is better matched by TRBJ2-5. The CDR3 has 17 amino acids. Looked up from germline, CDR1 is MGHRA and CDR2 is YSYEKL.

This clonotype has just a few counts. As DNA, the CDR3 is TGTGCCAGCAGTTTATATGGTTCGGGTCTTCATGATGAGCAGTACTTC. Translated: CASSLYGSGLHDEQYF. The gene calls are TRBV28 and TRBJ2-7; no reliable D call. Deletions cut 1 base from V and 7 bases from J, with 20 bases between. Germline V gene sequence: CDR1 MDHEN, CDR2 SYDVKM. The CDR3 sequence is 16 residues long. Variable domain in full (rest from reference TRBV28 and TRBJ2-7): DVKVTQSSRYLVKRTGEKVFLECVQDMDHENMFWYRQDPGLGLRLIYFSYDVKMKEKGDIPEGYSVSREKKERFSLILESASTNQTSMYLCASSLYGSGLHDEQYFGPGTRLTVT.

V and J are TRBV6-1 and TRBJ1-5, with a tentative D call TRBD1 (6 bases). V lost 0 bases and J 6 bases, leaving 12 bases between the germline ends. The CDR3 extends over 15 amino acids. From germline, CDR1 is MNHNS and CDR2 SASEGT. The CDR3 loop is CASSEADTGTQPQHF. DNA for the CDR3: TGTGCCAGCAGTGAAGCAGACACAGGGACTCAGCCCCAGCATTTT.

This clonotype was picked up one time. V gene TRBV20-1 combines with J gene TRBJ1-6, with TRBD1 identical over 8 bases. From germline, CDR1 is DFQATT and CDR2 SNEGSKA (reference sequence). The CDR3 covers 14 residues. V lost 6 bases, J lost 7 bases, and 8 bases stayed unmatched. The CDR3 sequence is CSAPQGARNSPLHF. For the CDR3, the DNA is TGCAGTGCCCCCCAGGGGGCGAGAAATTCACCCCTCCACTTT.

The chain recombines TRBV9 with TRBJ2-2; weak D call: TRBD2 (6 bases). V lost 4 bases and J lost 2, with 15 bases in between. Germline V lookup: CDR1 SGDLS, CDR2 YYNGEE. The CDR3 runs 16 residues. The CDR3 region has the DNA TGTGCCAGCAGCCCCCGCGGGGATTCTAACACCGGGGAGCTGTTTTTT. Residues: CASSPRGDSNTGELFF.

Turning to this clonotype: The junction differs from germline at one of its ends, possibly a read error. The chain recombines TRBV15 with TRBJ2-1, with D perhaps TRBD1 (6 bases). The germline gives CDR1 LNHNV, CDR2 YYDKDF (reference sequence). The CDR3 is made up of 13 amino acids. The CDR3, as DNA: TGTGCCGCCAGCAGAGTACAGGGAAATGAGCAGTTCTTC. This translates into CAASRVQGNEQFF.

The J gene is TRBJ2-5, the V gene TRBV7-2; 7 bases match TRBD1. The DNA end lines up better with TRBJ2-7; the J call may be wrong. The length of the CDR3 is 15 residues. CDR1 is SGHTA, CDR2 FQGNSA, per germline. CDR3 residues: CASSPPTGASYEQYF. The CDR3 DNA is TGTGCCAGCAGCCCCCCAACAGGGGCCTCCTACGAGCAGTACTTC.